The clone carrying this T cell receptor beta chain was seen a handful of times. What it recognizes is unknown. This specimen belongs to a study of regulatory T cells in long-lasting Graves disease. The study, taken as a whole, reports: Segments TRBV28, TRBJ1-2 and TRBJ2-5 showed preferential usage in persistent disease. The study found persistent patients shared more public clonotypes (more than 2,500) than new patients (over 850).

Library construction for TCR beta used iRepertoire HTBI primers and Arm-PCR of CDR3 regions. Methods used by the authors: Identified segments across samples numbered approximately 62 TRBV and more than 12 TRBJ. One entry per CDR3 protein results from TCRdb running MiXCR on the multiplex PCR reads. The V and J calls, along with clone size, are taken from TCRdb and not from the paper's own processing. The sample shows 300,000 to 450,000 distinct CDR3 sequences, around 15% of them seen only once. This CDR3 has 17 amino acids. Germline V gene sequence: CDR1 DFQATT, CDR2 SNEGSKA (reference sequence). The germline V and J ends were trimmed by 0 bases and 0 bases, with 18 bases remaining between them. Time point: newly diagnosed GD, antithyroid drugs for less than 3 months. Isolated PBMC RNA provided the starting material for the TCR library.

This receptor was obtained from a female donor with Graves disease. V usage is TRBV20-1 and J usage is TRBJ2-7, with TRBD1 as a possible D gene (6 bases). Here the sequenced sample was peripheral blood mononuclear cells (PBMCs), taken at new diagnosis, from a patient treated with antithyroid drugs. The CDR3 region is CSARDLGAGALSYEQYF. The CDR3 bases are TGCAGTGCTAGAGATCTCGGGGCAGGGGCCCTCTCCTACGAGCAGTACTTC.